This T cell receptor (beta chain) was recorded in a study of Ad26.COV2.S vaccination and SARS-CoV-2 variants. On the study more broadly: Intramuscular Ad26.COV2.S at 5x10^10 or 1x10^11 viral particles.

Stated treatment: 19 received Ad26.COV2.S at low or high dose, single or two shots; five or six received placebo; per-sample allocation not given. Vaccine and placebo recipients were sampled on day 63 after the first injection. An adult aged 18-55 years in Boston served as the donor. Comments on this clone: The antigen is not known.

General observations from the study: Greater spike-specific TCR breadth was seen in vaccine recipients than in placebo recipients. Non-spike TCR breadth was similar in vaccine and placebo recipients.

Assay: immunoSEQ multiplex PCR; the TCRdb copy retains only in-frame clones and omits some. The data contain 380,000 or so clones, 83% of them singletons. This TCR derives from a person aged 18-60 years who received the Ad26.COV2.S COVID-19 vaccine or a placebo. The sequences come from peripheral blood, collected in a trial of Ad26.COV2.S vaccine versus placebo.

The chain's CDR3 is CATSVTTRLNTEAFF. CDR3 coding DNA: TGTGCCACCTCCGTGACCACCCGGTTGAACACTGAAGCTTTCTTT. The V call is TRBV7-9, the J call TRBJ1-1; D unresolved. The germline V gene encodes CDR1 SEHNR and CDR2 FQNEAQ (reference sequence). V dropped 10 bases and J dropped 0 bases, with 18 bases sitting between them. This CDR3 contains 15 residues.